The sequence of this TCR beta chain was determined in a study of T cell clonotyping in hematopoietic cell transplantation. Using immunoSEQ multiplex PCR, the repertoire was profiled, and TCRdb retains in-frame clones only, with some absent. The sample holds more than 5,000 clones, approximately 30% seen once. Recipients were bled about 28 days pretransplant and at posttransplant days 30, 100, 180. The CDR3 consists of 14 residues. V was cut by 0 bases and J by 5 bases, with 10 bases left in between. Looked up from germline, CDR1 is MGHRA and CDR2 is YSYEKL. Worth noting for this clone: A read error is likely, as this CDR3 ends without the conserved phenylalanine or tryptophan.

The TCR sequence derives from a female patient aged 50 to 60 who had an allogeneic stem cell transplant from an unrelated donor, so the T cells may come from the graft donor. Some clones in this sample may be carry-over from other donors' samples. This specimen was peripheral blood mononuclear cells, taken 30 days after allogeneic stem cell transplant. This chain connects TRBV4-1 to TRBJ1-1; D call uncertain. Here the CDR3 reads CASSQDWEGTEAFS. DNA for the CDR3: TGCGCCAGCAGCCAAGATTGGGAGGGTACTGAAGCTTTCTCT.